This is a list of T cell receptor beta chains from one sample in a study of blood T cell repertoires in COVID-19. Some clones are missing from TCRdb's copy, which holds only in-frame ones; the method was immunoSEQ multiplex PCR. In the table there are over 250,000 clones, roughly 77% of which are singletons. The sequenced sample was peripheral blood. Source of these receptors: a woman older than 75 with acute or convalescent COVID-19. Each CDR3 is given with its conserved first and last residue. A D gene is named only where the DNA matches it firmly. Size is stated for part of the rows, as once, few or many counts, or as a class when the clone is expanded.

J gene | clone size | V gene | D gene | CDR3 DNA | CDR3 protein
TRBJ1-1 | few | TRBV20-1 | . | TGCAGTGCTAGTGGACGGTCAGGGAAGGACACTGAAGCTTTCTTT | CSASGRSGKDTEAFF
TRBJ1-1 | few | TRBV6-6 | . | TGTGCCAGCAGTGATCCTGGGCAGGTGATAACTGAAGCTTTCTTT | CASSDPGQVITEAFF
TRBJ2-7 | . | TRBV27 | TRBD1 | TGTGCCAGCAGTTCACAGGGGATCCACGAGCAGTACTTC | CASSSQGIHEQYF
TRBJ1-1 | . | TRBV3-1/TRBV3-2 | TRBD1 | TGTGCCAGCAGCCGGCTTACAGGGGGCACTGAAGCTTTCTTT | CASSRLTGGTEAFF
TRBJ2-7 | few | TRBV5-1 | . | TGCGCCAGCACCCCGGAGGGATATGGCTACGAGCAGTACTTC | CASTPEGYGYEQYF
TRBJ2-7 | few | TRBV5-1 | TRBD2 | TGCGCCAGCAGCTTGCCCTCGGGCAGGGCCGGGACTAGCGGAACCTACGAGCAGTACTTC | CASSLPSGRAGTSGTYEQYF
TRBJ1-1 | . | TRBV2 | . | TGTGCCAGCAGTGTTTTCATTGAAGCTTTCTTT | CASSVFIEAFF
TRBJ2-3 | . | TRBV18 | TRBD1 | TGTGCCAGCTTAACGACAGGGAAAGGAGATACGCAGTATTTT | CASLTTGKGDTQYF
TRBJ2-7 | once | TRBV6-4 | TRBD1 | TGTGCCAGCAGTGGGGACAGGGGGCGCGTGCAGTACTTC | CASSGDRGRVQYF
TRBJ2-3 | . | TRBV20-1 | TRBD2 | TGCAGTGCTAGTGAGAGCGGGGGGGCCTTGAGAGATACGCAGTATTTT | CSASESGGALRDTQYF
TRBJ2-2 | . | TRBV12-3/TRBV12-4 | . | TGTGCGACTAGATACAACACCGGGGAGCTGTTTTTT | CATRYNTGELFF
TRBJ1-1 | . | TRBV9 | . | TGTGCCAGCAGCCCCTGGGAGGGTATGGGCACTGAAGCTTTCTTT | CASSPWEGMGTEAFF
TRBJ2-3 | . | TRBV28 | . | TGTGCCAGCAGTTTCGGTCAGGGGATAGATACGCAGTATTTT | CASSFGQGIDTQYF
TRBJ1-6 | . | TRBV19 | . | TGTGCCAGTAGTATACGCGGTTCGGATTTTGGTTCACCCCTCCACTTT | CASSIRGSDFGSPLHF
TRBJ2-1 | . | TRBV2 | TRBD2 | TGTGCCAGCAGTGCTGATCCTCTTCTCCTAGCGGGAGGGTACAATGAGCAGTTCTTC | CASSADPLLLAGGYNEQFF
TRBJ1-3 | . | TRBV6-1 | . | TGTGCCAGCAGTGAGGATCGTAACAGGGCAGTTTTCCAAAGAAACACCATATATTTT | CASSEDRNRAVFQRNTIYF
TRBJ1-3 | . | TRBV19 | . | TGTGCCAGTAGCGTACAGGGTTACGGAAACACCATATATTTT | CASSVQGYGNTIYF
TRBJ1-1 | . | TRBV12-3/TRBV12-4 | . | TGTGCCAGCGGCGGAGCTATGAACACTGAAGCTTTCTTT | CASGGAMNTEAFF
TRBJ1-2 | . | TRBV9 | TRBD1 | TGTGCCAGCAGCCCTGGACAGGGGGAGTATGGCTACACCTTC | CASSPGQGEYGYTF